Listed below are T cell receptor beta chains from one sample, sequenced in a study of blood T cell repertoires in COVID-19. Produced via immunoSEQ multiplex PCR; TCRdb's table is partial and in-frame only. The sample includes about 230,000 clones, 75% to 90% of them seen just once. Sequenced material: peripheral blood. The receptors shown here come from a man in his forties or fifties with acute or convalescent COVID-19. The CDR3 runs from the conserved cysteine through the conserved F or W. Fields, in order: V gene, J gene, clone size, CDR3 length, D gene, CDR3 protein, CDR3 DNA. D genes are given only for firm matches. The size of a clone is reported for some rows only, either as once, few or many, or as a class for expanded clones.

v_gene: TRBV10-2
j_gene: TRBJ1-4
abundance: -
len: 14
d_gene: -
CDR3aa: CASSDQLPNEKLFF
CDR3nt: TGCGCCAGCAGTGATCAACTGCCTAATGAAAAACTGTTTTTT

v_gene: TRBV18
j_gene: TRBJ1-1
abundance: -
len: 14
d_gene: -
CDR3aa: CASSPLGGDAEAFF
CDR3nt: TGTGCCAGCTCACCACTGGGAGGGGACGCTGAAGCTTTCTTT

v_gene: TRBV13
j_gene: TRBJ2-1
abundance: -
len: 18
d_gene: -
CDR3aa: CASSSFNGLGGGYNEQFF
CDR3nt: TGTGCCAGCAGCTCCTTCAACGGACTGGGGGGAGGATACAATGAGCAGTTCTTC

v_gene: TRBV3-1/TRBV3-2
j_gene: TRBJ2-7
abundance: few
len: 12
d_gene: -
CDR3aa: CASSQMEYEQYF
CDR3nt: TGTGCCAGCAGCCAGATGGAGTACGAGCAGTACTTC

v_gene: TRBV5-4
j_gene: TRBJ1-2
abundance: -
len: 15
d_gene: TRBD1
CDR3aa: CASSTPQGANYGYTF
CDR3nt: TGTGCCAGCAGCACTCCACAGGGGGCGAACTATGGCTACACCTTC

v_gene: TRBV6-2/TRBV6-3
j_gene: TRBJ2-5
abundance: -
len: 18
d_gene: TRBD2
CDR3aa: CASSYSVIRTSGQETQYF
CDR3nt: TGTGCCAGCAGTTACTCCGTAATACGGACTAGCGGCCAAGAGACCCAGTACTTC

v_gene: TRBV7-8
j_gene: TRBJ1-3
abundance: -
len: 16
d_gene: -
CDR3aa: CASSPLDSYSGNTIYF
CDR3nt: TGTGCCAGCAGCCCTTTGGACAGTTACTCTGGAAACACCATATATTTT

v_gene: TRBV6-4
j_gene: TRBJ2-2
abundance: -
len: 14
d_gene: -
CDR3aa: CASSAYYSTGELFF
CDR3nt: TGTGCCAGCAGCGCCTATTATAGCACCGGGGAGCTGTTTTTT

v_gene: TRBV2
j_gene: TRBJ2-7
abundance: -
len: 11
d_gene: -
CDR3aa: CATREQLEQYF
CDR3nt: TGTGCCACCCGGGAGCAGTTAGAGCAGTACTTC

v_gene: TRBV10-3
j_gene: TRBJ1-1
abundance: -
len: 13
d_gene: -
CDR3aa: CAIKRAGDTEAFF
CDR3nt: TGTGCCATCAAGAGGGCCGGGGACACTGAAGCTTTCTTT

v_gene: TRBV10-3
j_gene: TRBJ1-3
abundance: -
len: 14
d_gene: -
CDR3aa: CAILDFLGGNTIYF
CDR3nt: TGTGCCATCCTCGATTTTCTAGGTGGAAACACCATATATTTT

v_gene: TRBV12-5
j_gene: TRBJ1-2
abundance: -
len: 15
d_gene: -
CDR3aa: CATLFRTAPHYGYTF
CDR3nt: TGTGCTACCCTCTTCAGGACAGCCCCTCACTATGGCTACACCTTC

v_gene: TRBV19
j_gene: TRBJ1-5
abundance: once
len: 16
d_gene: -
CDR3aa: CASSIGVGEGTRPQHF
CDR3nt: TGTGCCAGTAGTATAGGAGTGGGAGAGGGTACGCGGCCCCAGCATTTT

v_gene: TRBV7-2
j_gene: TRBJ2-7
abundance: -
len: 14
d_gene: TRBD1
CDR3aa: CASSPRQGPYEQYF
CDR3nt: TGTGCCAGCAGCCCGAGACAGGGTCCCTACGAGCAGTACTTC

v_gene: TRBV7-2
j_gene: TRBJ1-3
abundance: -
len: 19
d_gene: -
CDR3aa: CASSQPAGDPTSSGNTIYF
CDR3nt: TGTGCCAGCAGCCAACCGGCGGGGGACCCCACGAGCTCTGGAAACACCATATATTTT

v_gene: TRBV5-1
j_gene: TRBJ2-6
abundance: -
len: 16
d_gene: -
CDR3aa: CASSLSPPGGANVLTF
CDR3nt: TGCGCCAGCAGCTTGAGCCCCCCGGGGGGGGCCAACGTCCTGACTTTC

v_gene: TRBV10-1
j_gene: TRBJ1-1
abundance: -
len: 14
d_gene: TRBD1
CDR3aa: CASSEYRQGTEAFF
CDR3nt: TGCGCCAGCAGTGAGTATCGACAGGGCACTGAAGCTTTCTTT

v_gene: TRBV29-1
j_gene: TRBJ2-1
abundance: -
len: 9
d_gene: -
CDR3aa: CSVSDEQFF
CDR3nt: TGCAGCGTTTCTGATGAGCAGTTCTTC

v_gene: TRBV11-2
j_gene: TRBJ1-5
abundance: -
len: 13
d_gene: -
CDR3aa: CASSLNFLSSQHF
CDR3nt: TGTGCCAGCAGCTTAAACTTTCTTTCCTCCCAGCATTTT

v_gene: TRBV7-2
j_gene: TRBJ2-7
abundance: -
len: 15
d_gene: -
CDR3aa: CASSLVLRAWEEQYF
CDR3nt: TGTGCCAGCAGCTTAGTGCTCCGGGCCTGGGAGGAGCAGTACTTC

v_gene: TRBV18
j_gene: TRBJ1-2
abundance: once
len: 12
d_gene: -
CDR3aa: CASSPGIYGYTF
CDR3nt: TGTGCCAGCTCACCCGGGATTTATGGCTACACCTTC

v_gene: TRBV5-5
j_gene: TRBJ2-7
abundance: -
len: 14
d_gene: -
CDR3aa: CASSETAAGYEQYF
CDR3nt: TGTGCCAGCAGCGAAACCGCGGCGGGGTACGAGCAGTACTTC

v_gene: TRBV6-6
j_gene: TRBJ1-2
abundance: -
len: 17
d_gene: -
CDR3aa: CASSRSLGVGGNYGYTF
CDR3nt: TGTGCCAGCAGTCGTTCCTTAGGGGTAGGGGGTAACTATGGCTACACCTTC

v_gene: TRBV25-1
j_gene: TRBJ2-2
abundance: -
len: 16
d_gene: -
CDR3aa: CASSVRGSGNTGELFF
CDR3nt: TGTGCCAGCAGTGTCAGGGGCAGCGGGAACACCGGGGAGCTGTTTTTT

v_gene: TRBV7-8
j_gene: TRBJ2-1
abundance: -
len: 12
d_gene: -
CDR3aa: CASSLLTREQFF
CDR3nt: TGTGCCAGCAGCTTATTAACCCGGGAGCAGTTCTTC

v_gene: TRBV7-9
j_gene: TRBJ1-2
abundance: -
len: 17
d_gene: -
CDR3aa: CASSLPPGWGANYGYTF
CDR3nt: TGTGCCAGCAGCTTACCACCGGGTTGGGGAGCTAACTATGGCTACACCTTC

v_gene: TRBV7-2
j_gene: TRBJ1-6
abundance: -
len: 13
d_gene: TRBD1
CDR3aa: CASSVERTGALHF
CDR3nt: TGTGCCAGCAGCGTAGAAAGGACAGGAGCTCTCCACTTT

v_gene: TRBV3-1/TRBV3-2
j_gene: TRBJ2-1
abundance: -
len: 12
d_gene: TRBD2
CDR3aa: CASGAGGYEQFF
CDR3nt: TGTGCCAGCGGTGCGGGAGGGTATGAGCAGTTCTTC

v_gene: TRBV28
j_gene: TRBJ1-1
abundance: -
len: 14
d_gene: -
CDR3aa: CASKKEDLNTEAFF
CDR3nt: TGTGCCAGCAAAAAAGAGGACTTGAACACTGAAGCTTTCTTT

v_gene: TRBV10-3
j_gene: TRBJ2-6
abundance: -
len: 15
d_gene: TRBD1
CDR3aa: CAISETGTGANVLTF
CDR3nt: TGTGCCATCAGCGAGACAGGGACTGGGGCCAACGTCCTGACTTTC

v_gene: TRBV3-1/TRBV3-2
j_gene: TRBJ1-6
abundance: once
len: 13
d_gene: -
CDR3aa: CASSLKGYSPLHF
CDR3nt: TGTGCCAGCAGCCTAAAGGGGTATTCACCCCTCCACTTT

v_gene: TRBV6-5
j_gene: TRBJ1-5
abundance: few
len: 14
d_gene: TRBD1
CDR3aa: CASSLDRANQPQHF
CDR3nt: TGTGCCAGCAGTCTGGACAGGGCAAATCAGCCCCAGCATTTT

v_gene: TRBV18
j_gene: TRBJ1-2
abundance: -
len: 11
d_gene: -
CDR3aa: CASSAGDGYTF
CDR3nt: TGTGCCAGCTCAGCAGGGGATGGCTACACCTTC

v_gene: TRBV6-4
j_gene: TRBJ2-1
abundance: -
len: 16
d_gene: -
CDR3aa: CASSPEGIRSYNEQFF
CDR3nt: TGTGCCAGCAGCCCAGAGGGCATTCGCTCCTACAATGAGCAGTTCTTC

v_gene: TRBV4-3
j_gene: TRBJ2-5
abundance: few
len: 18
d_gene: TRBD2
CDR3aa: CASSQAIAGGMGSQTQYF
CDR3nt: TGCGCCAGCAGCCAAGCCATAGCGGGAGGAATGGGCTCACAGACCCAGTACTTC

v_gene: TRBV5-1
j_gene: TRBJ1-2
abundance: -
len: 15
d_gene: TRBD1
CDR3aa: CASSQQGSVDYGYTF
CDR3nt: TGCGCCAGCAGCCAACAGGGGAGCGTCGACTATGGCTACACCTTC